This T cell receptor (beta chain) was recorded in a study of blood T cell repertoires in COVID-19. Overall study context: Sample material is recorded as cDNA or gDNA derived from T cells, B-cell-depleted T cells, or PBMCs.

TCRdb's copy holds only in-frame clones and misses some; the assay was immunoSEQ multiplex PCR. The data contain hundreds of thousands of clones, around 87% of them singletons. The sequencing input was peripheral blood. The sequence came from a woman under 40 who had recovered from COVID-19.

CDR3: CASSRTVNTDTQYF. The CDR3 DNA is TGTGCCAGCAGCCGGACTGTAAACACAGATACGCAGTATTTT. This rearrangement joins TRBV7-2 to TRBJ2-3; a weak D match, TRBD2 (5 bases). The length of the CDR3 is 14 residues. V lost 5 bases and J 2 bases, leaving 11 bases between the germline ends. Per the germline V gene, CDR1 is SGHTA and CDR2 is FQGNSA. The full variable domain, with the rest looked up from reference TRBV7-2 and TRBJ2-3, is GAGVSQSPSNKVTEKGKDVELRCDPISGHTALYWYRQSLGQGLEFLIYFQGNSAPDKSGLPSDRFSAERTGGSVSTLTIQRTQQEDSAVYLCASSRTVNTDTQYFGPGTRLTVL.